This T cell receptor beta chain was captured in a study of neurological immune-mediated disorders. Overall study findings and caveats: Private repertoires in all groups were suggested by the finding that expanded clones across subjects shared no CDR3 amino acid sequences.

A note on this clonotype: What it recognizes is unknown.

cDNA synthesis was performed by 5'RACE with 10-nucleotide random UMIs. A single run covered 15-18 subjects with over 190 million TCR-beta sequences. TCRdb independently ran MiXCR on the 5' RACE reads; one entry per CDR3 protein. The repertoire holds 55,000 to 70,000 distinct CDR3 sequences, with more than 3% as singletons. The CDR3 has 15 residues. In germline, CDR1 is SGHTA, CDR2 FQGNSA. V was clipped by 1 base and J by 4 bases, with 13 bases between them. The source is a woman aged 50 to 60 with multiple sclerosis. Sample: PBMCs. The chain carries TRBV7-2 and TRBJ1-1; D not resolved. DNA of the CDR3: TGTGCCAGCAGCTTAGAGGCAGGACGTGCCACTGAAGCTTTCTTT. This gives the protein CASSLEAGRATEAFF.